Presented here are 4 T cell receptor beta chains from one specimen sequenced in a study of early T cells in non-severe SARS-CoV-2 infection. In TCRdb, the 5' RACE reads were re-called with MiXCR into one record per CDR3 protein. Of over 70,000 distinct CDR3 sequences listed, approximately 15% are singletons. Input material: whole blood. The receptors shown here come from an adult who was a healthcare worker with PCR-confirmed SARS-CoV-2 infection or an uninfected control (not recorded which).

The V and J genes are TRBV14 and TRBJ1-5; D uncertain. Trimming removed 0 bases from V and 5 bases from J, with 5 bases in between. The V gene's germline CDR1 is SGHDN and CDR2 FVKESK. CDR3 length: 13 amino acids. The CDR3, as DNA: TGTGCCAGCAGCCAAGAACGGGATCAGCCCCAGCATTTT. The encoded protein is CASSQERDQPQHF.

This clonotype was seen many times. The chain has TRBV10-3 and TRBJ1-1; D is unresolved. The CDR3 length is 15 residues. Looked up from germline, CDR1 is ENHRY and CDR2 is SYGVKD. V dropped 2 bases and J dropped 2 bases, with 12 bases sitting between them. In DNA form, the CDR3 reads TGTGCCATCAGTGAGCCTCGGACGGTTAACACTGAAGCTTTCTTT. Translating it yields CAISEPRTVNTEAFF.

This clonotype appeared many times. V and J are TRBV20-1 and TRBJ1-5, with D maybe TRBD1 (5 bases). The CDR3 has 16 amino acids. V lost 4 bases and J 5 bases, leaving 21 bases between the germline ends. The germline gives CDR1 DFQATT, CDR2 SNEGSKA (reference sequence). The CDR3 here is CSATRRQGWYDQPQHF. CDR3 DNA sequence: TGCAGTGCTACACGCAGGCAGGGTTGGTATGATCAGCCCCAGCATTTT.

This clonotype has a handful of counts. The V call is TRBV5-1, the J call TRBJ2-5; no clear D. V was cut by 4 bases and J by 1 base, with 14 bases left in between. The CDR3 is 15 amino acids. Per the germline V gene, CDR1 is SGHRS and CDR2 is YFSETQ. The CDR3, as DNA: TGCGCCAGCAGCCATCCAAGGGAAGTCCAAGAGACCCAGTACTTC. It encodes CASSHPREVQETQYF.